The 21 T cell receptor beta chains reported below all come from one sample, sequenced in a study of T cell changes during pregnancy in multiple sclerosis. Profiled with immunoSEQ multiplex PCR; TCRdb holds only in-frame clones, not every one. The data show 55,000 or so clones, about 92% seen once. Sequenced material: CD4+ T cells from peripheral blood mononuclear cells, taken after pregnancy. These receptor sequences come from a female donor with multiple sclerosis, enrolled in a pregnancy study.

The chain has TRBV6-1 and TRBJ2-6; 9 bases are shared with TRBD1. Germline assignment: CDR1 MNHNS and CDR2 SASEGT. The length of the CDR3 is 20 residues. J was trimmed by 2 bases and V by 0 bases; bases with no gene match: 11. The chain's CDR3 is CASSEAWKTGGITGANVLTF. DNA of the CDR3: TGTGCCAGCAGTGAAGCGTGGAAGACAGGGGGAATTACTGGGGCCAACGTCCTGACTTTC.

This clone was recorded once. The chain joins TRBV29-1 to TRBJ2-1; 8 bases are a match to TRBD2. This CDR3 contains 13 residues. Per the germline V gene, CDR1 is SQVTM and CDR2 is ANQGSEA. With 4 bases clipped from V and 7 bases from J, the junction kept 6 bases outside the gene matches. Written as DNA, the CDR3 is TGCAGCGTTGCGGGGGGGGGAGCGAATGAGCAGTTCTTC. Translation: CSVAGGGANEQFF.

V gene TRBV9 combines with J gene TRBJ1-3, with no clear D. In germline, CDR1 is SGDLS, CDR2 YYNGEE. The ends were cut back, 4 bases at V and 0 bases at J, with 14 bases in the middle. CDR3 length equals 16 residues. In DNA form, the CDR3 reads TGTGCCAGCAGCCCCACCGCGGGAATCTCTGGAAACACCATATATTTT. Translation: CASSPTAGISGNTIYF.

The chain is built from TRBV15 and TRBJ1-5; D ambiguous. The V end was cut by 5 bases, the J end by 9 bases, with 14 bases between. Germline CDR1 and CDR2: LNHNV and YYDKDF (reference sequence). This CDR3 comprises 13 residues. The CDR3, as DNA: TGTGCCACCAGCGCGGGAGCTTCCCCGCCCCAGCATTTT. Its protein product is CATSAGASPPQHF.

The gene calls are TRBV10-1 and TRBJ2-2, with 8 bases that match TRBD2. With 0 bases clipped from V and 4 bases from J, the junction kept 4 bases outside the gene matches. Germline CDR1 reads WNHNN; CDR2 reads SYGVQD (reference sequence). The CDR3 length is 16 residues. The DNA for the CDR3 is TGCGCCAGCAGTGAGTCGGGGCTAGCGGGCACCGGGGAGCTGTTTTTT. It yields the protein CASSESGLAGTGELFF.

The V and J genes are TRBV7-9 and TRBJ2-5; no clear D. Looked up from germline, CDR1 is SEHNR and CDR2 is FQNEAQ (reference sequence). V was shortened by 3 bases and J by 0 bases, with 8 bases between the two germline ends. The CDR3 has 14 residues. The DNA for the CDR3 is TGTGCCAGCAGCTTGTACCGGGACCAAGAGACCCAGTACTTC. This encodes CASSLYRDQETQYF.

This sequence joins TRBV9 and TRBJ2-3, with a possible D match to TRBD2 (5 bases). Germline V gene data show CDR1 as SGDLS and CDR2 as YYNGEE. The CDR3 spans 15 residues. Trimming cost V 2 bases and J 1 base, with 11 bases left between them. This chain's CDR3 is CASSVTSGRTDTQYF. The CDR3 bases are TGTGCCAGCAGCGTTACCAGCGGACGCACAGATACGCAGTATTTT.

This chain connects TRBV5-1 to TRBJ2-1; maybe TRBD1 (6 bases). V was shortened by 2 bases and J by 4 bases, with 10 bases between the two germline ends. Germline V gene data show CDR1 as SGHRS and CDR2 as YFSETQ. This CDR3 is 14 amino acids long. The CDR3 protein is CASSFSTGYNEQFF. The CDR3 bases are TGCGCCAGCAGCTTTTCTACAGGGTACAATGAGCAGTTCTTC.

The rearrangement joins TRBV5-5 to TRBJ1-4; weak D call: TRBD1 (5 bases). V was pared by 4 bases and J by 4 bases, with 14 bases between. Germline loops: CDR1 SGHKS, CDR2 YYEKEE (reference sequence). The CDR3 is 15 amino acids. This CDR3 reads CASSIQGQGNEKLFF. The CDR3 DNA reads as TGTGCCAGCAGCATCCAGGGTCAGGGTAATGAAAAACTGTTTTTT.

The rearrangement joins TRBV10-2 to TRBJ1-2; 9 bases align to TRBD1. The CDR3 has 14 amino acids. Germline loops: CDR1 WSHSY, CDR2 SAAADI. V was clipped by 1 base and J by 7 bases; unmatched bases: 4. The DNA of the CDR3 is TGCGCCAGCAGTGAGTGGGACAGGGTTGGTGGCTACACCTTC. Its translation: CASSEWDRVGGYTF.

The rearrangement links TRBV10-3 to TRBJ2-2; 8 bases align to TRBD1. Germline trimming cut 6 bases from V and 1 base from J; bases unmatched to any gene: 4. Germline CDR1 and CDR2: ENHRY and SYGVKD. This CDR3 is built from 15 residues. In nucleotides, the CDR3 is TGTGCCATCAGATCCGGGACAGGGAACACCGGGGAGCTGTTTTTT. This translates into CAIRSGTGNTGELFF.

As DNA, the CDR3 is TGTGCCAGCACCCCCATGACAGGGAACACTGAAGCTTTCTTT. Its protein product is CASTPMTGNTEAFF. The rearrangement uses TRBV9 and TRBJ1-1; TRBD1 is a possible D gene (6 bases). Germline CDR1 SGDLS, CDR2 YYNGEE. This CDR3 has 14 residues. The germline V and J ends were trimmed by 6 bases and 1 base, with 13 bases remaining between them.

The genes are TRBV7-3 and TRBJ2-5, with 9 positions matching TRBD1. The length of the CDR3 is 14 residues. In germline, CDR1 is SGHTA, CDR2 FQGTGA. With V trimmed by 4 bases and J by 4 bases, 4 bases remained unmatched. CDR3 nucleotide sequence: TGTGCCAGCAGCTCCCGGACAGGGGTAGAGACCCAGTACTTC. Amino acids: CASSSRTGVETQYF.

This chain connects TRBV4-3 to TRBJ1-3; 12 bases match TRBD1. Trimming took 1 base from V and 7 from J; bases not matched to a gene: 8. The CDR3 is 17 amino acids. CDR1 and CDR2 from the germline V gene are LGHNA and YSLEER. As DNA, the CDR3 is TGCGCCAGCAGCCAAGCTCCCACGGGACAGGGGGCGAACACCATATATTTT. This translates into CASSQAPTGQGANTIYF.

V and J are TRBV6-5 and TRBJ1-5, with a possible D match to TRBD1 (6 bases). The CDR3 has 14 residues. Germline CDR1 is MNHEY and CDR2 is SVGAGI. Trimming shortened V by 2 bases and J by 6 bases, and 11 bases separated the two germline ends. The CDR3 sequence is CASSYETGSQPQHF. The CDR3 nucleotides read TGTGCCAGCAGTTACGAAACAGGGAGTCAGCCCCAGCATTTT.

CDR3 loop: CASSLPGTDTQYF. The CDR3 coding sequence is TGTGCCAGCAGTTTGCCGGGCACAGATACGCAGTATTTT. This chain links TRBV6-5 with TRBJ2-3; unclear D gene. The ends were cut back, 4 bases at V and 1 base at J, with 6 bases in the middle. The germline CDR1 and CDR2 sequences are MNHEY and SVGAGI. The CDR3 sequence is 13 residues long.

V gene TRBV7-9 combines with J gene TRBJ2-3; D unresolved. V lost 4 bases and J 2 bases, leaving 13 bases between the germline ends. In germline, CDR1 is SEHNR, CDR2 FQNEAQ (reference sequence). The CDR3 runs to 15 residues. The CDR3 DNA sequence: TGTGCCAGCAGCTATTCGTCACTCAACACAGATACGCAGTATTTT. As protein: CASSYSSLNTDTQYF.

This chain links TRBV30 with TRBJ1-3, with D possibly TRBD1 on 5 matching bases. The CDR3 loop spans 12 amino acids. V was pared by 2 bases and J by 3 bases, with 5 bases between. The germline gives CDR1 GTSNPN, CDR2 SVGIG (reference sequence). CDR3 in DNA: TGTGCCTGGAGTACAGGTGGAAACACCATATATTTT. Its protein product is CAWSTGGNTIYF.

The chain employs TRBV5-1 and TRBJ2-1; D unclear. Trimming took 0 bases from V and 4 from J, leaving 8 bases between them. Germline V gives CDR1 SGHRS, CDR2 YFSETQ. CDR3 length equals 14 residues. CDR3 loop: CASSLDGSYNEQFF. The CDR3 DNA sequence: TGCGCCAGCAGCTTGGATGGCAGTTACAATGAGCAGTTCTTC. The variable domain in full, with the rest retrieved from reference TRBV5-1 and TRBJ2-1, is KAGVTQTPRYLIKTRGQQVTLSCSPISGHRSVSWYQQTPGQGLQFLFEYFSETQRNKGNFPGRFSGRQFSNSRSEMNVSTLELGDSALYLCASSLDGSYNEQFFGPGTRLTVL.

This chain joins TRBV9 and TRBJ1-4; 7 positions match TRBD1. Germline CDR1 and CDR2: SGDLS and YYNGEE. CDR3 length: 15 amino acids. V was clipped by 4 bases and J by 8 bases; unmatched bases: 11. CDR3 loop: CASSFRQGVGEKLFF. The CDR3 DNA reads as TGTGCCAGCAGCTTTCGACAGGGTGTGGGGGAAAAACTGTTTTTT.

This chain joins TRBV6-6 and TRBJ2-1; TRBD2 is a possible D gene (6 bases). Trimming stripped 3 bases from V and 7 bases from J, with 10 bases between. Germline values: CDR1 MNHNY, CDR2 SVGAGI (reference sequence). The CDR3 has 13 amino acids. The chain's CDR3 is CASSYSGLNEQFF. The CDR3 bases are TGTGCCAGCAGTTATTCCGGACTAAATGAGCAGTTCTTC.